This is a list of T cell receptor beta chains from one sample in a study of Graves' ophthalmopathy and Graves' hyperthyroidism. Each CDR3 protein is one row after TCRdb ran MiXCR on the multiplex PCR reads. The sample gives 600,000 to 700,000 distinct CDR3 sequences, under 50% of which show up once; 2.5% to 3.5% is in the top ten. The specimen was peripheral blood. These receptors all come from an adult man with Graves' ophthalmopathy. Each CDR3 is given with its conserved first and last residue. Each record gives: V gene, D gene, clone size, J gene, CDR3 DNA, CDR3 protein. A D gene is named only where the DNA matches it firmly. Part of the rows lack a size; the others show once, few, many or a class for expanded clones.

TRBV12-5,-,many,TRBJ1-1,TGTGCTAGTGGCAGGTCCAGGGAAATGAACACTGAAGCTTTCTTT,CASGRSREMNTEAFF
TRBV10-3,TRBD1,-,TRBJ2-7,TGTGCCATCAGTGAGAACCGGGACAGATTTACCTACGAGCAGTACTTC,CAISENRDRFTYEQYF
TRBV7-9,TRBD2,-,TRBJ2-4,TGTGCCATCCGGGGACTAGCGGGAGACATTCAGTACTTC,CAIRGLAGDIQYF
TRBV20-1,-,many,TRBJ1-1,TGCAGTGCTAGAGACCTGAACACTGAAGCTTTCTTT,CSARDLNTEAFF
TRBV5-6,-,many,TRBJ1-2,TGTGCCAGCAGCTTGGTTGGGGACATATCTGAACAAACCAGTGGCTACACCTTC,CASSLVGDISEQTSGYTF
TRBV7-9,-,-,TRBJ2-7,TGTGCCAGCAGCCGGCCCCCACAGAGGAGCTCCTACGAGCAGTACTTC,CASSRPPQRSSYEQYF
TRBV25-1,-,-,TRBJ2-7,TGTGCCAGCAGCCAAGATCTAGTGGGGATGGGTAGAAACTACGAGCAGTACTTC,CASSQDLVGMGRNYEQYF
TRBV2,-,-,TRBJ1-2,TGTGCCAGCGGAGACGGAAATGGCTACACCTTC,CASGDGNGYTF
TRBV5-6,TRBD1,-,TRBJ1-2,TGTGCCAGCAGCTTGCAAGGGGGCGCGAATGGCTACACCTTC,CASSLQGGANGYTF
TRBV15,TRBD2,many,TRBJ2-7,TGTGCCACCAGCAGAGTTAGCGGGAGCTCCTACGAGCAGTACTTC,CATSRVSGSSYEQYF
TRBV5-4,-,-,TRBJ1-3,TGTGCCAGCAGCTTGGACAGAGGAGACACCATATATTTT,CASSLDRGDTIYF
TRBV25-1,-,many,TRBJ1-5,TGTGCCAGCAGTGAAACAGGGTCGAGCAATCAGCCCCAGCATTTT,CASSETGSSNQPQHF
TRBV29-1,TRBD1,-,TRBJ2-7,TGCAGCGTTATGGACAGGGTCGAGCAGTACTTC,CSVMDRVEQYF
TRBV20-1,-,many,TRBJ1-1,TGCAGTGCTAGGAGGGATTGGGACACTGAAGCTTTCTTT,CSARRDWDTEAFF
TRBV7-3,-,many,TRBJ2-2,TGTGCCAGCAGCTTAGACGGAGTGGGCGACGGGGAGCTGTTTTTT,CASSLDGVGDGELFF
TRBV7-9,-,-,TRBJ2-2,TGTGCCAGCAGCTATCCGGGACGAGGAAACACCGGGGAGCTGTTTTTT,CASSYPGRGNTGELFF
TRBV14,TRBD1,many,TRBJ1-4,TGTGCCAGCAGCCACCGACAGGGGGAAGGTGAAAAACTGTTTTTT,CASSHRQGEGEKLFF
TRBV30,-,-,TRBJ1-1,TGTGCCTGGAGTAGACGCGCCACTGAAGCTTTCTTT,CAWSRRATEAFF
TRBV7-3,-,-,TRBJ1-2,TGTGCCAGCAGCTCTTACAGGGCGGGGGCTAACTATGGCTACACCTTC,CASSSYRAGANYGYTF
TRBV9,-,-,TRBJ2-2,TGTGCCAGCAGCGTAGGGGCAGGGGCGAACACCGGGGAGCTGTTTTTT,CASSVGAGANTGELFF
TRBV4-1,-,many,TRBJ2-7,TGCGCCAGCAGCCCTCCCGTGGGCGGTAGGCGGGGCTACGAGCAGTACTTC,CASSPPVGGRRGYEQYF
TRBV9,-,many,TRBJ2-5,TGTGCCAGCAGCGCCGGCTTCGCGGTACAAGAGACCCAGTACTTC,CASSAGFAVQETQYF
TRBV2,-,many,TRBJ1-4,TGTGCCAGCAACATACAGGGTCAGGAAAAACTGTTTTTT,CASNIQGQEKLFF
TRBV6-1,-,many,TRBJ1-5,TGTGCCACAGCAATGGGGCAGAGCAATCAGCCCCAGCATTTT,CATAMGQSNQPQHF
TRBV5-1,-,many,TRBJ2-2,TGCGCCAGCAGCTTGGGGCTAGGAGTCAACACCGGGGAGCTGTTTTTT,CASSLGLGVNTGELFF
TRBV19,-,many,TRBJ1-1,TGTGCCAGTAGTATAGATCTGAACCTCTATGAAGCTTTCTTT,CASSIDLNLYEAFF
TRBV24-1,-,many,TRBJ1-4,TGTGCCACCAGTGCAGGGACTAATGAAAAACTGTTTTTT,CATSAGTNEKLFF
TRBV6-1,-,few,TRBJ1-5,TGTGCCAGCAGTGTACAGAATCAGCCCCAGCATTTT,CASSVQNQPQHF
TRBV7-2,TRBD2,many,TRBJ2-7,TGTGCCAGCAGCGAGACCGGACTAGCGGGAGTGGAAGAGCAGTACTTC,CASSETGLAGVEEQYF
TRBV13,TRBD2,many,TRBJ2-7,TGTGCCAGCAGCTCGACTAGCGGGGCCTACGAGCAGTACTTC,CASSSTSGAYEQYF
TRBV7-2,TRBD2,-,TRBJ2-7,TGTGCCAGCAGCGCCCAGCGGGGGGGCCCCTACGAGCAGTACTTC,CASSAQRGGPYEQYF
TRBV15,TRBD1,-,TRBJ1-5,TGTGCCACCAGGGTCGACAGGGGGCGTGGAGCCACCAATCAGCCCCAGCATTTT,CATRVDRGRGATNQPQHF
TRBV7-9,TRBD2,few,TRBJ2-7,TGTGCCAGCAGCTTTGAGCTCGGGACTAGCGGAACCTACGAGCAGTACTTC,CASSFELGTSGTYEQYF
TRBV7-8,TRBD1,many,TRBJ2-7,TGTGCCAGCAGCCTGGGGACAGGGCGATTTTACGAGCAGTACTTC,CASSLGTGRFYEQYF
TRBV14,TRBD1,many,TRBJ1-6,TGTGCCAGCAGCCAAGAAAACAGGGGATCACCCCTCCACTTT,CASSQENRGSPLHF
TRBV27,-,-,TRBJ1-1,TGTGCCAGCAGTGCACTCGGGGTTAACACTGAAGCTTTCTTT,CASSALGVNTEAFF
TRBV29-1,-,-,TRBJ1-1,TGCAGCGTTTCACAGGGAACGGGTACTGAAGCTTTCTTT,CSVSQGTGTEAFF
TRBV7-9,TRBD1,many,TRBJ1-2,TGTGCCAGCAGCAAAGAGACAGGGTCCTATGGCTACACCTTC,CASSKETGSYGYTF
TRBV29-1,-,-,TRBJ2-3,TGCAGCGGACAGGTTTTCAACACAGATACGCAGTATTTT,CSGQVFNTDTQYF
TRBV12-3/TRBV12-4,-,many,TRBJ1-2,TGTGCCAGTGCCCTGGGGCAGGGCTTTAGCTATGGCTACACCTTC,CASALGQGFSYGYTF
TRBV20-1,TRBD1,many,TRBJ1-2,TGCAGTGCTAGACGACAGGGCGGGGGCTACACCTTC,CSARRQGGGYTF
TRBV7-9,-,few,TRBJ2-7,TGTGCCAGCAGCCCACTCGACAGGGCGGGGAGCGAGCAGTACTTC,CASSPLDRAGSEQYF
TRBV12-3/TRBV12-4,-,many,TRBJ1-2,TGTGCCAGCAGTTTACAACAGAACTATGGCTACACCTTC,CASSLQQNYGYTF